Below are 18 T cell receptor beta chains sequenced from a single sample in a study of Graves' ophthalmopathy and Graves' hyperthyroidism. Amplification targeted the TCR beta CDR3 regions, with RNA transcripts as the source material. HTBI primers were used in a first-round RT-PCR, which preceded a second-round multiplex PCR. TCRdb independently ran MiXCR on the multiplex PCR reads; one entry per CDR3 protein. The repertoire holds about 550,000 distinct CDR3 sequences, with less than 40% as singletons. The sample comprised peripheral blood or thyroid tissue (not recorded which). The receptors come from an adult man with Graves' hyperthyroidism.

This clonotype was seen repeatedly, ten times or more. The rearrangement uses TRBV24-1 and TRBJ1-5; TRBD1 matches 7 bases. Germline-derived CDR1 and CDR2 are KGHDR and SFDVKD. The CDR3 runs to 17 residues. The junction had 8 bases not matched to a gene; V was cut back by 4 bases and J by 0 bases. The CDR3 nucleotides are TGTGCCACCAGTGAGGGGACAGTAGGGTATAGCAATCAGCCCCAGCATTTT. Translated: CATSEGTVGYSNQPQHF.

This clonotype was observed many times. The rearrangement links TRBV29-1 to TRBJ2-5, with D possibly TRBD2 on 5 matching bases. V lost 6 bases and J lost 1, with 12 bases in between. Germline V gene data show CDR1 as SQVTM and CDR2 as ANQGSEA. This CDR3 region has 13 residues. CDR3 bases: TGCAGCGTGATGACGGGGTTCCAAGAGACCCAGTACTTC. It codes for CSVMTGFQETQYF.

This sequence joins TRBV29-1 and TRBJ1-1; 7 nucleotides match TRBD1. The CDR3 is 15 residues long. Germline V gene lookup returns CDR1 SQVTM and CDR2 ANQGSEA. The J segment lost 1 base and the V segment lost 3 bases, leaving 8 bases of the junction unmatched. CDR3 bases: TGCAGCGTTGAGTTAAGTCGGACAGGGAACACTGAAGCTTTCTTT. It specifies CSVELSRTGNTEAFF.

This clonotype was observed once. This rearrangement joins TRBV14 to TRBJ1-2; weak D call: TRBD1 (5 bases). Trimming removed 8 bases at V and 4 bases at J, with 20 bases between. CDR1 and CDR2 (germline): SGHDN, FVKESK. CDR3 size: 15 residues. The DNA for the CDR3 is TGTGCCAGCTCCCAAAATACCGGGACTCCCTATGGCTACACCTTC. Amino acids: CASSQNTGTPYGYTF.

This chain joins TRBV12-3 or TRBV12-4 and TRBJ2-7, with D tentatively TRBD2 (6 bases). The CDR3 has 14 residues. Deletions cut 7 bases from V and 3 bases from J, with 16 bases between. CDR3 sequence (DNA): TGTGCCAGCAAAATCGGGACTTGGAACTACGAGCAGTACTTC. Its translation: CASKIGTWNYEQYF.

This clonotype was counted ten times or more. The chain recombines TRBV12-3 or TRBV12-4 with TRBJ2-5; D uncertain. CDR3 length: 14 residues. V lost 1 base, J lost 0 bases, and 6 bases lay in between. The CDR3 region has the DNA TGTGCCAGCAGTTTAGGGTGGGACCAAGAGACCCAGTACTTC. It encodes CASSLGWDQETQYF.

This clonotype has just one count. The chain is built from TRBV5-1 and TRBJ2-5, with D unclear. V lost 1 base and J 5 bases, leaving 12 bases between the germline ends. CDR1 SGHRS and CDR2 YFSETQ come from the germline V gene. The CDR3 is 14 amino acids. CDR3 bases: TGCGCCAGCAGCTTGCTCGACGTTCCGGAGACCCAGTACTTC. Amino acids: CASSLLDVPETQYF.

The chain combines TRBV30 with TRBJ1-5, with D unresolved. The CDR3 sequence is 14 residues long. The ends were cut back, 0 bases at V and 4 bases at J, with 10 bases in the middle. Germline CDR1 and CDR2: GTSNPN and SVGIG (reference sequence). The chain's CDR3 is CAWSVGSLNQPQHF. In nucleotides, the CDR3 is TGTGCCTGGAGTGTAGGAAGCTTGAATCAGCCCCAGCATTTT.

Here the CDR3 reads CASSSAGTSGMVETQYF. Written as DNA, the CDR3 is TGTGCCAGCAGCTCAGCCGGGACTAGCGGGATGGTGGAGACCCAGTACTTC. The chain is built from TRBV13 and TRBJ2-5, with 13 bases matching TRBD2. Looked up from germline, CDR1 is PRHDT and CDR2 is FYEKMQ (reference sequence). The junction had 10 bases not matched to a gene; V was cut back by 4 bases and J by 5 bases. The CDR3 totals 17 residues.

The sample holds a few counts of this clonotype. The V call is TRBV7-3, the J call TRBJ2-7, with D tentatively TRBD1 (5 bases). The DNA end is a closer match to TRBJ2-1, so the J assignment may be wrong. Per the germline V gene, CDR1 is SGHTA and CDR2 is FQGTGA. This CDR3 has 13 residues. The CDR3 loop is CASSPTVTAEQFF. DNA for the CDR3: TGTGCCAGCAGCCCAACGGTGACAGCTGAGCAGTTCTTC.

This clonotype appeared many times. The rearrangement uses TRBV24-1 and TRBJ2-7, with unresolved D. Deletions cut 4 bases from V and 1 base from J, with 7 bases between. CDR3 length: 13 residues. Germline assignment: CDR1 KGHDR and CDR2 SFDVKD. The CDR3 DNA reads TGTGCCACCAGTGACTACCGATCCTACGAGCAGTACTTC. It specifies CATSDYRSYEQYF.

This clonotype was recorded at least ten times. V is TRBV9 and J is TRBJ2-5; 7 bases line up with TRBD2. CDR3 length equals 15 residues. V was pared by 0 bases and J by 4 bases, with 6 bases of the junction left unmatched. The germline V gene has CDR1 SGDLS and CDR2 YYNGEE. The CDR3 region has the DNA TGTGCCAGCAGCGTAGGCCCAGGGAGGGGAGAGACCCAGTACTTC. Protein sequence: CASSVGPGRGETQYF.

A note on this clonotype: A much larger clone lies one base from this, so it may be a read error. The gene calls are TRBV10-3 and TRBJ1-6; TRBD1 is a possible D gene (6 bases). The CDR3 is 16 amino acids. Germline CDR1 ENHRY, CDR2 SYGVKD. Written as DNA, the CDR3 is TGTGCCAGCAGAGAGGGACACCGATTCGACAATTCACCCCACCACTTT. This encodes CASREGHRFDNSPHHF.

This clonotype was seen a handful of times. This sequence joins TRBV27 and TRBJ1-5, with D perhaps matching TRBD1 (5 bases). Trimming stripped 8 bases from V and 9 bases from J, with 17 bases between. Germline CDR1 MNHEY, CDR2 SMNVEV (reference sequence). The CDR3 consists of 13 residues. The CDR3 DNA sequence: TGTGCCAGCGGGTCCGCGGGGGTCCGGCCCCAGCATTTT. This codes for CASGSAGVRPQHF.

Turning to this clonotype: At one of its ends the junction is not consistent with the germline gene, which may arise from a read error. This chain's CDR3 is CSARDLSVPGPQRF. CDR3 DNA sequence: TGCAGTGCTAGAGATCTCTCAGTACCGGGGCCCCAGCGTTTT. The chain carries TRBV20-1 and TRBJ1-5; tentatively, D is TRBD1 (5 bases). This CDR3 is 14 amino acids long. Germline CDR1 reads DFQATT; CDR2 reads SNEGSKA (reference sequence).

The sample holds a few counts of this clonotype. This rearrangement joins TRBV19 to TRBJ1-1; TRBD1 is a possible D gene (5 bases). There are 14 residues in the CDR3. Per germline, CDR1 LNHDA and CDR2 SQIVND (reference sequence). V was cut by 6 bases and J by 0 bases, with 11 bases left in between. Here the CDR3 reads CASSKGAMNTEAFF. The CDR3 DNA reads TGTGCCAGTAGCAAAGGGGCAATGAACACTGAAGCTTTCTTT. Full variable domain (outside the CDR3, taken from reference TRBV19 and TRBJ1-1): DGGITQSPKYLFRKEGQNVTLSCEQNLNHDAMYWYRQDPGQGLRLIYYSQIVNDFQKGDIAEGYSVSREKKESFPLTVTSAQKNPTAFYLCASSKGAMNTEAFFGQGTRLTVV.

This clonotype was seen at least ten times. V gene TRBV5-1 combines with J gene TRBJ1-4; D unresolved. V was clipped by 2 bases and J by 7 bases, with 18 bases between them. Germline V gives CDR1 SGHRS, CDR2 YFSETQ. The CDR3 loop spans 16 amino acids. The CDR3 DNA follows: TGCGCCAGCAGCTTTTACGGGAGGACGAGCGTTGAAAAACTGTTTTTT. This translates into CASSFYGRTSVEKLFF. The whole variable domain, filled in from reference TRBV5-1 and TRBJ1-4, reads KAGVTQTPRYLIKTRGQQVTLSCSPISGHRSVSWYQQTPGQGLQFLFEYFSETQRNKGNFPGRFSGRQFSNSRSEMNVSTLELGDSALYLCASSFYGRTSVEKLFFGSGTQLSVL.

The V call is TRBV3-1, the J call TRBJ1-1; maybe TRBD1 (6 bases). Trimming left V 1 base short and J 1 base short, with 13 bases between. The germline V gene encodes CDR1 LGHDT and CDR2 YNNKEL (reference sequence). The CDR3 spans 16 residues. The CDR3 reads CASSQVRGGGNTEAFF. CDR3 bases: TGTGCCAGCAGCCAAGTTAGGGGGGGCGGGAACACTGAAGCTTTCTTT.